The rows below give T cell receptor beta chains drawn from one sample of a study of blood T cell repertoires in COVID-19. The repertoire was sequenced with immunoSEQ multiplex PCR; TCRdb's copy has only in-frame clones and lacks some. Here the sample spans about 33,000 clones, approximately 80% being singletons. The sample taken for sequencing was peripheral blood. The source of these receptors is a human donor in a cohort sampled during active COVID-19. CDR3s leave out the opening cysteine and the closing phenylalanine or tryptophan. Some rows mark clone size as missing; the rest say once, few, many or name a class of expanded clone.

V: TRBV27; size: .; J: TRBJ2-2; CDR3: ASSFRGAPGELF
V: TRBV5-4; size: once; J: TRBJ1-2; CDR3: ASSPNRGLDYGYT
V: TRBV6-5; size: once; J: TRBJ2-3; CDR3: ASTQRRGHTDTQY
V: TRBV30; size: .; J: TRBJ1-2; CDR3: AWSETGGGGYT
V: TRBV27; size: .; J: TRBJ2-1; CDR3: ASSLGGGRINEQF
V: TRBV27; size: .; J: TRBJ2-7; CDR3: ASSFDPGGSYEQY
V: TRBV6-6; size: .; J: TRBJ2-2; CDR3: ASSNSGGTTGELF
V: TRBV19; size: .; J: TRBJ2-3; CDR3: ASRTGGTQY
V: TRBV19; size: .; J: TRBJ1-2; CDR3: ASSRPGYGYT
V: TRBV10-1; size: few; J: TRBJ2-7; CDR3: ATSKSSYEQY
V: TRBV11-2; size: .; J: TRBJ2-7; CDR3: ASSSDRAQY
V: TRBV7-2; size: .; J: TRBJ1-1; CDR3: ASSLGRATEAF
V: TRBV19; size: .; J: TRBJ2-7; CDR3: ASSPGQGRSYEQY
V: TRBV27; size: .; J: TRBJ1-1; CDR3: ASSLSPDRGTEAF
V: TRBV6-5; size: .; J: TRBJ2-1; CDR3: ASSSGTRNNEQF
V: TRBV6-5; size: .; J: TRBJ2-5; CDR3: ASSYSWDRVQETQY
V: TRBV2; size: few; J: TRBJ1-3; CDR3: ASSVMGAHGNTIY
V: TRBV5-4; size: .; J: TRBJ2-5; CDR3: ASTVRGTQETQY
V: TRBV27; size: .; J: TRBJ2-3; CDR3: ASSLSGAADTQY
V: TRBV20-1; size: .; J: TRBJ2-5; CDR3: SAAWGAQY
V: TRBV5-1; size: .; J: TRBJ2-5; CDR3: ASSSRDSIGDQY
V: TRBV6-6; size: .; J: TRBJ2-2; CDR3: ASSAPGIGTGELF
V: TRBV28; size: few; J: TRBJ1-5; CDR3: ASSLDRGDRSNQPQH
V: TRBV19; size: .; J: TRBJ2-7; CDR3: ASSISWDTTRGEQY
V: TRBV12-3/TRBV12-4; size: once; J: TRBJ2-5; CDR3: ASSSSVETQY
V: TRBV7-2; size: .; J: TRBJ2-7; CDR3: ASSAYSYEQY
V: TRBV3-1/TRBV3-2; size: .; J: TRBJ1-2; CDR3: ASSQPWGGNYGYT
V: TRBV3-1/TRBV3-2; size: .; J: TRBJ2-7; CDR3: ASRRTGVRGEQY
V: TRBV11-2; size: .; J: TRBJ1-6; CDR3: ASSLTGRSPLH
V: TRBV6-5; size: .; J: TRBJ2-1; CDR3: ASRTYSSYNEQF
V: TRBV7-2; size: few; J: TRBJ1-1; CDR3: ASSFSRAEAF
V: TRBV18; size: few; J: TRBJ1-6; CDR3: ASSPGSGRGDSPLH
V: TRBV12-5; size: .; J: TRBJ1-4; CDR3: ASGLATGASDEKLF
V: TRBV14; size: .; J: TRBJ1-5; CDR3: ASSQNLNQPQH
V: TRBV11-2; size: .; J: TRBJ2-1; CDR3: ASSLDVGLGNEQF
V: TRBV9; size: .; J: TRBJ2-7; CDR3: ASSVGSAGGYEQY
V: TRBV6-5; size: .; J: TRBJ1-5; CDR3: ASSSGQPGWKPQH
V: TRBV21-1; size: .; J: TRBJ1-3; CDR3: ASRKFRGARCSGNTIY
V: TRBV18; size: .; J: TRBJ2-7; CDR3: ASSISQGEQY
V: TRBV5-1; size: .; J: TRBJ2-3; CDR3: ASSLGQGSDTQY
V: TRBV19; size: .; J: TRBJ1-4; CDR3: ASRRTGGAGTNEKLF
V: TRBV19; size: .; J: TRBJ2-1; CDR3: ASSITLKRGADNEQF
V: TRBV6-5; size: .; J: TRBJ2-1; CDR3: ACKGTGFDEQF
V: TRBV5-1; size: .; J: TRBJ2-5; CDR3: ASSAPLAGLGETQY
V: TRBV7-9; size: .; J: TRBJ2-7; CDR3: ASSLSDRGQEQY
V: TRBV4-1; size: .; J: TRBJ1-2; CDR3: ASSQGTGAFYGYT
V: TRBV19; size: .; J: TRBJ2-7; CDR3: ASSIRGEVDEQY
V: TRBV19; size: .; J: TRBJ1-3; CDR3: ASSPTPVLTGNTIY
V: TRBV19; size: .; J: TRBJ2-4; CDR3: ASSMALAGGLAKNIQY
V: TRBV5-1; size: .; J: TRBJ2-1; CDR3: ASSWGLSSNEQF
V: TRBV5-6; size: .; J: TRBJ1-3; CDR3: ASSWGQLSGNTIY
V: TRBV19; size: .; J: TRBJ2-7; CDR3: ASSIPGVSYEQY
V: TRBV4-3; size: .; J: TRBJ1-2; CDR3: ASSHLGQGARGYT
V: TRBV27; size: once; J: TRBJ2-5; CDR3: ASSLLASGDTKETQY
V: TRBV11-2; size: .; J: TRBJ2-1; CDR3: ASSFAFRTAEQF